The 15 T cell receptor beta chains in this list originate from one sample, sequenced in a study of T cells expressing NK-cell markers. TCRdb re-called the 5' RACE reads; every CDR3 protein appears as one record, without DNA. The sample shows fewer than 400,000 distinct CDR3 sequences, and roughly 5.2% sits with its ten largest clones. The specimen was blood T cells: a sorted CD56 or NKG2C T cell subset, CD4+ or CD8+ T cells, or bulk PBMC T cells (not recorded which). All receptors come from a man between 18 and 69 years old in good health.

This chain joins TRBV7-8 and TRBJ2-4; with no DNA, the TCRdb D assignment of TRBD1 cannot be verified. This CDR3 region has 17 residues. Germline V gives CDR1 SGHVS, CDR2 FQNEAQ. The CDR3 protein is CASSSGTGTLAKNIQYF.

This rearrangement joins TRBV20-1 to TRBJ2-3; TCRdb's D call, TRBD2, is unchecked because there is no DNA. CDR3 size: 15 residues. The germline V gene has CDR1 DFQATT and CDR2 SNEGSKA (reference sequence). CDR3 region: CSARPRSGVADTQYF.

The chain uses TRBV6-1 and TRBJ2-5; TCRdb's D call of TRBD1 is untestable without DNA. CDR3 size: 13 residues. CDR1 MNHNS and CDR2 SASEGT come from the germline V gene. Here the CDR3 reads CASRSGGRETQYF.

This chain connects TRBV5-1 to TRBJ2-2; TCRdb's D call, TRBD1, is unchecked because there is no DNA. CDR3 length equals 15 residues. The germline gives CDR1 SGHRS, CDR2 YFSETQ. The CDR3 sequence: CASSARDQYTGELFF.

V is TRBV3-1 and J is TRBJ1-6. The CDR3 loop spans 15 amino acids. CDR1 is LGHDT, CDR2 YNNKEL, per germline (reference sequence). CDR3 amino acids: CASSQEIQANSPLHF.

This chain uses TRBV21-1 with TRBJ2-1. TRBV21-1 is classified as a pseudogene. The CDR3 length is 13 residues. The CDR3 loop is CASSKGTVNEQFF.

This chain links TRBV5-1 with TRBJ2-3. Germline-derived CDR1 and CDR2 are SGHRS and YFSETQ. The length of the CDR3 is 19 residues. This CDR3 is CASSLGQMSLRLKSDTQYF. Full variable domain (remainder filled in from reference TRBV5-1 and TRBJ2-3): KAGVTQTPRYLIKTRGQQVTLSCSPISGHRSVSWYQQTPGQGLQFLFEYFSETQRNKGNFPGRFSGRQFSNSRSEMNVSTLELGDSALYLCASSLGQMSLRLKSDTQYFGPGTRLTVL.

The V call is TRBV20-1, the J call TRBJ1-2; the D gene TCRdb calls, TRBD1, cannot be checked with no DNA. Germline V gene sequence: CDR1 DFQATT, CDR2 SNEGSKA (reference sequence). The CDR3 is 16 amino acids. Here the CDR3 reads CSARGPSGTGDYGYTF.

The rearrangement links TRBV12-3 or TRBV12-4 to TRBJ1-1; TCRdb gives TRBD1 as the D gene, but with no DNA this cannot be confirmed. The CDR3 has 12 amino acids. The CDR3 region is CASRETGAGAFF.

The chain is built from TRBV20-1 and TRBJ2-1; the D call from TCRdb, TRBD2, cannot be confirmed without DNA. The length of the CDR3 is 14 residues. CDR1 is DFQATT, CDR2 SNEGSKA, per germline (reference sequence). CDR3 amino acids: CSARRLAGYNEQFF.

The rearrangement joins TRBV11-2 to TRBJ2-7. The germline V gene encodes CDR1 SGHAT and CDR2 FQNNGV. CDR3 length: 14 amino acids. CDR3 protein: CASSFSTGSYEQYF.

The rearrangement links TRBV29-1 to TRBJ2-1. CDR1 SQVTM and CDR2 ANQGSEA come from the germline V gene. The CDR3 loop spans 15 amino acids. CDR3 protein: CSVDGQENSYNEQFF.

V gene TRBV27 combines with J gene TRBJ2-7; TCRdb designates TRBD1, a call that cannot be tested without DNA. The CDR3 is 16 amino acids. From germline, CDR1 is MNHEY and CDR2 SMNVEV (reference sequence). The CDR3 sequence: CASSFFGPGQGYEQYF.

V and J are TRBV20-1 and TRBJ2-5; the D call of TRBD1 rests on TCRdb alone, since no DNA is present to check it. Looked up from germline, CDR1 is DFQATT and CDR2 is SNEGSKA (reference sequence). The length of the CDR3 is 15 residues. CDR3 sequence: CSASSIRDRAETQYF.

The V gene is TRBV7-6, the J gene TRBJ2-2; the TCRdb call, TRBD2, lacks DNA for checking. The germline V gene encodes CDR1 SGHVS and CDR2 FNYEAQ. There are 15 residues in the CDR3. The CDR3 reads CASSYASGYTGELFF.